The clone carrying this TCR beta chain has only a few counts. What it binds is not known. Trimming removed 1 base from V and 4 bases from J; junction bases left unmatched: 4. Germline CDR1 GTSNPN, CDR2 SVGIG (reference sequence). CDR3 length: 13 residues. Only in-frame clones appear in the TCRdb table, and some are missing; sequencing was by immunoSEQ multiplex PCR. The sample includes 20,000 or so clones, roughly 79% of them seen just once. Before the COVID-19 pandemic, during about 2010-2018, CD4+ T cells were taken from unexposed donors. CD4+ T cells were isolated from the cells after nine to eleven days of culture. Testing used SARS-CoV-2 S/N and four cold-coronavirus spikes on unexposed-donor CD4+ T cells, cells permitting. The data were obtained in a study of CD4 T cells in relation to SARS-CoV-2 and coronaviruses. Overall study context: TCR beta CDR3s were sequenced after approximately ten-day antigen culture of PBMCs. Crossreactive spike epitopes shared across donors were mapped to their HLA restriction. Notes on the study in general: The cross-reactivity analysis covered only spike protein, not other viral proteins.

The clonotype comes from a human donor in good health. The chain has TRBV30 and TRBJ2-7, with 7 bases aligning to TRBD1. The specimen sequenced was CD4+ T cells from PBMCs, cultured in vitro. The CDR3 sequence is CAWSAPTGYEQYF. The CDR3 DNA follows: TGTGCCTGGAGTGCACCGACAGGGTACGAGCAGTACTTC. The variable domain in full, completed from reference TRBV30 and TRBJ2-7, reads SQTIHQWPATLVQPVGSPLSLECTVEGTSNPNLYWYRQAAGRGLQLLFYSVGIGQISSEVPQNLSASRPQDRQFILSSKKLLLSDSGFYLCAWSAPTGYEQYFGPGTRLTVT.